A single sample gave rise to the 27 T cell receptor beta chains below, sequenced in a study of radiotherapy plus CTLA-4 blockade in lung cancer. TCRdb keeps only in-frame clones here, not all; method: immunoSEQ multiplex PCR. In the table there are tens of thousands of clones, about two thirds of which are singletons. The sample was peripheral blood, taken from a patient treated with radiotherapy plus ipilimumab. The receptors stem from a human donor with non-small cell lung cancer who had stable disease on radiotherapy plus ipilimumab.

This chain links TRBV25-1 with TRBJ2-7; D remains ambiguous. Trimming cost V 4 bases and J 0 bases, with 7 bases left between them. CDR3 length equals 13 residues. Germline CDR1 and CDR2: MGHDK and SYGVNS. In DNA form, the CDR3 reads TGTGCCAGCAGTGCTTTCGGCTCCTACGAGCAGTACTTC. It codes for CASSAFGSYEQYF.

The CDR3 DNA follows: TGTGCCAGCAGCTTAGGGGGGGACAGGGGCTATGGCTACACCTTC. This encodes CASSLGGDRGYGYTF. The chain employs TRBV7-3 and TRBJ1-2; TRBD1 matches 10 bases. This CDR3 has 15 amino acids. V lost 2 bases and J lost 4; bases outside the gene matches: 4. CDR1 and CDR2 (germline): SGHTA, FQGTGA.

The gene calls are TRBV4-1 and TRBJ1-1, with TRBD1 identical over 7 bases. V dropped 4 bases and J dropped 7; count of bases not matched to a gene: 9. The CDR3 sequence is 14 residues long. Germline V lookup: CDR1 MGHRA, CDR2 YSYEKL. CDR3 in DNA: TGCGCCAGCAGCCCTCACGGGGACAGTATTGAAGCTTTCTTT. It codes for CASSPHGDSIEAFF.

V gene TRBV5-1 combines with J gene TRBJ1-2; D is unresolved. The germline V and J ends were trimmed by 3 bases and 4 bases, with 13 bases remaining between them. The CDR3 covers 14 residues. Germline V gives CDR1 SGHRS, CDR2 YFSETQ. The CDR3 spells CASSSSGEVYGYTF. As DNA, the CDR3 is TGCGCCAGCAGCTCTTCTGGGGAGGTCTATGGCTACACCTTC.

The chain is built from TRBV5-1 and TRBJ2-5; 8 bases match TRBD1. Germline V gene lookup returns CDR1 SGHRS and CDR2 YFSETQ. The length of the CDR3 is 17 residues. Unmatched junction bases numbered 14, after V lost 3 bases and J lost 4 bases. In DNA, the CDR3 is TGCGCCAGCAGCTCCCGCCTACTCCAGGGGGCAGTAGAGACCCAGTACTTC. Residues: CASSSRLLQGAVETQYF.

The V and J genes are TRBV5-4 and TRBJ1-2, with 8 bases fitting TRBD1. CDR3 length equals 18 residues. Germline CDR1 SGHNT, CDR2 YYREEE (reference sequence). Trimming at V came to 4 bases and at J to 8 bases, leaving 22 bases not matched to a gene. CDR3 bases: TGTGCCAGCAGCGCCGGCGGGAGACAGGGGATGCGATCAGGGGGCTACACCTTC. Encoded protein: CASSAGGRQGMRSGGYTF.

The chain recombines TRBV28 with TRBJ1-2, with a tentative D call TRBD1 (5 bases). The ends were cut back, 3 bases at V and 2 bases at J, with 7 bases in the middle. CDR3 length: 13 amino acids. Germline V gene data show CDR1 as MDHEN and CDR2 as SYDVKM. This CDR3 reads CASSLGGNYGYTF. The CDR3 DNA is TGTGCCAGCAGTTTGGGGGGGAACTATGGCTACACCTTC.

The V call is TRBV7-9, the J call TRBJ2-5; the match to TRBD1 covers 9 bases. CDR3 length: 15 amino acids. V lost 3 bases, J lost 4 bases, and 6 bases stayed unmatched. CDR1 is SEHNR, CDR2 FQNEAQ, per germline (reference sequence). CDR3 region: CASSLGQGIGETQYF. DNA of the CDR3: TGTGCCAGCAGCTTGGGACAGGGAATAGGAGAGACCCAGTACTTC. Full variable domain (rest looked up from reference TRBV7-9 and TRBJ2-5): DTGVSQNPRHKITKRGQNVTFRCDPISEHNRLYWYRQTLGQGPEFLTYFQNEAQLEKSRLLSDRFSAERPKGSFSTLEIQRTEQGDSAMYLCASSLGQGIGETQYFGPGTRLLVL.

This chain uses TRBV27 with TRBJ2-5; 8 bases are a match to TRBD1. Trimming at V came to 5 bases and at J to 5 bases, leaving 7 bases not matched to a gene. CDR3 length equals 14 residues. In germline, CDR1 is MNHEY, CDR2 SMNVEV (reference sequence). CDR3 nucleotides: TGTGCCAGCAGTCGTCAGGGGGCCCGGGAGACCCAGTACTTC. Its protein product is CASSRQGARETQYF.

The V gene is TRBV7-3, the J gene TRBJ2-7; D remains ambiguous. The CDR3 spans 13 residues. Per the germline V gene, CDR1 is SGHTA and CDR2 is FQGTGA. The V and J ends lost 1 base and 2 bases respectively, with 6 bases between them. Here the CDR3 DNA reads TGTGCCAGCAGCTTAAGGCCTCCCTACGAGCAGTACTTC. Amino acids: CASSLRPPYEQYF. Using reference TRBV7-3 and TRBJ2-7 for the parts outside the CDR3, the full variable domain is GAGVSQTPSNKVTEKGKYVELRCDPISGHTALYWYRQSLGQGPEFLIYFQGTGAADDSGLPNDRFFAVRPEGSVSTLKIQRTERGDSAVYLCASSLRPPYEQYFGPGTRLTVT.

The rearrangement uses TRBV30 and TRBJ2-6; 9 nucleotides match TRBD1. Germline V gene lookup returns CDR1 GTSNPN and CDR2 SVGIG (reference sequence). J lost 1 base, V lost 1 base, and 5 bases had no gene match. The CDR3 spans 17 residues. For the CDR3, the DNA is TGTGCCTGGAGTGCCGGGACAGGGAGTTCTGGGGCCAACGTCCTGACTTTC. Protein product: CAWSAGTGSSGANVLTF.

This sequence joins TRBV19 and TRBJ1-1; 11 nucleotides match TRBD1. This CDR3 is built from 16 residues. Germline V gives CDR1 LNHDA, CDR2 SQIVND (reference sequence). V shed 6 bases, J shed 0 bases, and the junction held 6 bases outside the gene matches. The DNA for the CDR3 is TGTGCCAGTAGAAAATGGACAGGGGGCCTGAACACTGAAGCTTTCTTT. This translates into CASRKWTGGLNTEAFF.

The genes are TRBV2 and TRBJ2-7; D perhaps matches TRBD2 (6 bases). Germline CDR1 SNHLY, CDR2 FYNNEI. The CDR3 consists of 15 residues. Deletions cut 7 bases from V and 7 bases from J, with 23 bases between. In DNA form, the CDR3 reads TGTGCCAGCACCAAGACGGGAGCCCCCGCGGGGGAGCAGTACTTC. Translated: CASTKTGAPAGEQYF. Drawing the rest from reference TRBV2 and TRBJ2-7, the complete variable domain is EPEVTQTPSHQVTQMGQEVILRCVPISNHLYFYWYRQILGQKVEFLVSFYNNEISEKSEIFDDQFSVERPDGSNFTLKIRSTKLEDSAMYFCASTKTGAPAGEQYFGPGTRLTVT.

This clone was seen once. J is TRBJ1-4 and V is TRBV10-3; TRBD1 might be the D (5 bases). With 0 bases removed from V and 2 bases from J, the gap between germline ends came to 7 bases. Germline CDR1 ENHRY, CDR2 SYGVKD. The CDR3 has 15 residues. CDR3 DNA sequence: TGTGCCATCAGTGAGTCGCAGGGTACTAATGAAAAACTGTTTTTT. This gives the protein CAISESQGTNEKLFF.

The chain joins TRBV23-1 to TRBJ2-7, with 7 positions matching TRBD1. TRBV23-1 is marked as an open reading frame, function uncertain. The CDR3 spans 15 residues. Trimming took 2 bases from V and 5 from J; bases not matched to a gene: 9. CDR3 sequence: CASSQTWAGGHEQYF. CDR3 in DNA: TGCGCCAGCAGTCAAACATGGGCAGGGGGACACGAGCAGTACTTC.

CDR3 in amino acids: CASTPGTGVGYEQYF. The CDR3 DNA sequence: TGCGCCAGCACCCCCGGGACAGGGGTTGGCTACGAGCAGTACTTC. The chain couples TRBV5-1 to TRBJ2-7; 10 bases match TRBD1. This CDR3 comprises 15 residues. Germline V CDR1 and CDR2: SGHRS, YFSETQ. Trimming removed 6 bases from V and 3 bases from J; junction bases left unmatched: 9.

The genes are TRBV10-3 and TRBJ1-3; 7 bases line up with TRBD1. CDR3 length: 16 amino acids. Looked up from germline, CDR1 is ENHRY and CDR2 is SYGVKD. V dropped 3 bases and J dropped 4; count of bases not matched to a gene: 9. The CDR3 DNA reads TGTGCCATCAGTGATGCAGGGGGAGCTGGAGGAAACACCATATATTTT. This codes for CAISDAGGAGGNTIYF.

The rearrangement uses TRBV5-1 and TRBJ2-1; TRBD1 agrees at 7 bases. This CDR3 has 14 residues. V shed 4 bases, J shed 4 bases, and the junction held 5 bases outside the gene matches. Germline loops: CDR1 SGHRS, CDR2 YFSETQ. In DNA, the CDR3 is TGCGCCAGCAGCCAGGGACAGAAGTACAATGAGCAGTTCTTC. It specifies CASSQGQKYNEQFF.

The table lists this clone with a count of one. The rearrangement links TRBV9 to TRBJ1-2; D possibly corresponds to TRBD1 (5 bases). The CDR3 extends over 15 amino acids. V lost 4 bases, J lost 6 bases, and 19 bases lay in between. The germline gives CDR1 SGDLS, CDR2 YYNGEE. Here the CDR3 DNA reads TGTGCCAGCAGCCCATTCCGGGGGATGACAAATGGCTACACCTTC. Residues: CASSPFRGMTNGYTF.

This sequence joins TRBV5-1 and TRBJ2-3; D is unclear. Germline V gene data show CDR1 as SGHRS and CDR2 as YFSETQ. This CDR3 comprises 13 residues. V shed 3 bases and J shed 7 bases, with 12 bases lying between them. CDR3 DNA: TGCGCCAGCAGCTACAACAGCAGGAATACGCAGTATTTT. Encoded protein: CASSYNSRNTQYF.

This chain joins TRBV11-2 and TRBJ2-7, with 9 positions matching TRBD1. The V gene's germline CDR1 is SGHAT and CDR2 FQNNGV. The length of the CDR3 is 16 residues. With V trimmed by 4 bases and J by 2 bases, 9 bases remained unmatched. CDR3 loop: CASSSRGQGLTYEQYF. The CDR3 DNA follows: TGTGCCAGCAGCTCCAGGGGACAGGGCTTAACCTACGAGCAGTACTTC.

The chain recombines TRBV2 with TRBJ1-3; D may be TRBD1 (5 bases). V dropped 9 bases and J dropped 8 bases, with 11 bases sitting between them. The CDR3 contains 11 residues. Germline loops: CDR1 SNHLY, CDR2 FYNNEI. The CDR3 nucleotides read TGTGCCAGAAGGGGTAGTGACACCATATATTTT. Translation gives CARRGSDTIYF. Filled out from reference TRBV2 and TRBJ1-3, the complete variable domain reads EPEVTQTPSHQVTQMGQEVILRCVPISNHLYFYWYRQILGQKVEFLVSFYNNEISEKSEIFDDQFSVERPDGSNFTLKIRSTKLEDSAMYFCARRGSDTIYFGEGSWLTVV.

The CDR3 sequence: CASSDWTTGETQYF. The CDR3 nucleotides are TGTGCCAGCAGCGATTGGACTACAGGAGAGACCCAGTACTTC. V and J are TRBV9 and TRBJ2-5, with D maybe TRBD2 (6 bases). Between the trimmed V and J ends, which lost 3 bases and 4 bases, there was a span of 13 bases. Germline V gives CDR1 SGDLS, CDR2 YYNGEE. This CDR3 is 14 amino acids long.

The CDR3 is CAWKQGTSTITDTQYF. The DNA for the CDR3 is TGTGCCTGGAAACAGGGGACTTCTACTATCACAGATACGCAGTATTTT. The rearrangement uses TRBV30 and TRBJ2-3, with a possible D match to TRBD1 (7 bases). V was cut by 4 bases and J by 2 bases, with 19 bases left in between. From germline, CDR1 is GTSNPN and CDR2 SVGIG (reference sequence). This CDR3 contains 16 residues.

The genes are TRBV5-1 and TRBJ1-2; D call uncertain. Trimming shortened V by 4 bases and J by 8 bases, and 15 bases separated the two germline ends. The CDR3 contains 13 residues. CDR1 is SGHRS and CDR2 is YFSETQ in the germline V gene. The CDR3 DNA sequence: TGCGCCAGCAGCACCGAGGGAGGGTACGGCTACACCTTC. This codes for CASSTEGGYGYTF.

This clone occurred a few times. This sequence joins TRBV9 and TRBJ2-2; maybe TRBD1 (5 bases). CDR1 SGDLS and CDR2 YYNGEE come from the germline V gene. This CDR3 spans 14 amino acids. With 0 bases removed from V and 5 bases from J, the gap between germline ends came to 8 bases. In DNA, the CDR3 is TGTGCCAGCAGCGTAGGTCAGGGAACCGGGGAGCTGTTTTTT. It is translated as CASSVGQGTGELFF.

The chain combines TRBV14 with TRBJ2-3, with 8 bases identical to TRBD2. CDR3 length: 15 residues. Germline V gene data show CDR1 as SGHDN and CDR2 as FVKESK. V lost 4 bases to trimming and J lost 5 bases; unmatched junction nucleotides: 8. The CDR3 protein is CASSLRGGSRDTQYF. The CDR3 nucleotides are TGTGCCAGCAGCCTCCGGGGGGGATCCAGAGATACGCAGTATTTT.